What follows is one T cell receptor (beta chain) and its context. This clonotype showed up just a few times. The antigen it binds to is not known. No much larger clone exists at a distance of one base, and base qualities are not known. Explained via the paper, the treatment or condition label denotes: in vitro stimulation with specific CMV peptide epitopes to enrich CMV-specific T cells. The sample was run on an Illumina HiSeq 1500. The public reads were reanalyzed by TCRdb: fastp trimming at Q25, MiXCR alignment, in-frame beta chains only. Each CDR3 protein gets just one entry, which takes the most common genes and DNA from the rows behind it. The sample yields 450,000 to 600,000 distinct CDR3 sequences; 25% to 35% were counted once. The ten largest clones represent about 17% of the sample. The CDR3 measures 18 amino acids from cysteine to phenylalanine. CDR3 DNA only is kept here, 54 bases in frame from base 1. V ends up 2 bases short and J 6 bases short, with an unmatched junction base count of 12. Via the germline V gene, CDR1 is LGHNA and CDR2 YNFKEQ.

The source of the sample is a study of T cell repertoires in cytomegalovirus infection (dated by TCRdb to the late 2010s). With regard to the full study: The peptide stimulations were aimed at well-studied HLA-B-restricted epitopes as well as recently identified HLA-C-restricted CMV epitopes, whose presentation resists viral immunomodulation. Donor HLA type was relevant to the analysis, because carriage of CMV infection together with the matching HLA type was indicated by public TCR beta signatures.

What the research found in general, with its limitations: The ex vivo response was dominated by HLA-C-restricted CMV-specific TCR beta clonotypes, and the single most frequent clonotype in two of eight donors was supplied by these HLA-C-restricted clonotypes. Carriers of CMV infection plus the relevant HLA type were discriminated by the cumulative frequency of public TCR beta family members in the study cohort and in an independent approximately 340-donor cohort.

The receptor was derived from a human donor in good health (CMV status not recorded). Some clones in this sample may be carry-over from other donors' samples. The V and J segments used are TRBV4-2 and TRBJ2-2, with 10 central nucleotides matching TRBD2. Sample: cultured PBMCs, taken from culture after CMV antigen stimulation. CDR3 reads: CASSQQGLAGETAGELFF. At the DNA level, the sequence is TGTGCCAGCAGCCAACAGGGCCTAGCGGGAGAAACGGCCGGGGAGCTGTTTTTT.